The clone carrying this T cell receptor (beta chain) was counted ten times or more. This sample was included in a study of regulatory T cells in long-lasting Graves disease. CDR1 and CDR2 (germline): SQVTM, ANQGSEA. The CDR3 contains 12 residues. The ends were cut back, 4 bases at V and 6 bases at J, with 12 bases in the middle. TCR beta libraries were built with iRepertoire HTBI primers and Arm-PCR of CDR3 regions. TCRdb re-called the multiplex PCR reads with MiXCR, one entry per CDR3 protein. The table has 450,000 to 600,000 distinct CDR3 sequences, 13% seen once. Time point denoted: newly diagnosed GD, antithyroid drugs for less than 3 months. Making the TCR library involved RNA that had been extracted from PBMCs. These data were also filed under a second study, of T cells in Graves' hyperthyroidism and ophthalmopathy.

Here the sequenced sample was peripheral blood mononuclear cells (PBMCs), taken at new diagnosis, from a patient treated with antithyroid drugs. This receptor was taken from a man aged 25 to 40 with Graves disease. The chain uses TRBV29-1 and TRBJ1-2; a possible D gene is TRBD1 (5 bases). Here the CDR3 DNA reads TGCAGCGTTGTTCGGGGGAGGGATGGCTACACCTTC. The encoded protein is CSVVRGRDGYTF.